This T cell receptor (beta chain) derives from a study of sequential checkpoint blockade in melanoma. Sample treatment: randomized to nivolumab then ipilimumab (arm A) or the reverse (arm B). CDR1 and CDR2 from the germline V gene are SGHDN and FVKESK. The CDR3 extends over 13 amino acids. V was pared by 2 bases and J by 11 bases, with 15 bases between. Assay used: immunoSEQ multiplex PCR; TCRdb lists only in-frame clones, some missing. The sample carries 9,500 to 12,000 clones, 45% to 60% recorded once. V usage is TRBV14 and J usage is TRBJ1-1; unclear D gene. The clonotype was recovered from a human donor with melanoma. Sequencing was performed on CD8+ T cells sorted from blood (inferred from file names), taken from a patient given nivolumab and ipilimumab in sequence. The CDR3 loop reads CASSQWTGERAFF. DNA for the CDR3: TGTGCCAGCAGCCAATGGACTGGTGAGAGGGCTTTCTTT.